This T cell receptor (beta chain) was observed in a study of beta chain features in type 1 diabetes. Across the study: Summed over all samples, the examined sorted cells came to some 99 million. Study-wide points: A potential PCR bias toward shorter templates would be equal in patient and control samples. Shorter TCRB CDR3s, moderately but significantly so, marked every one of the four CD4+ subsets in Type 1 diabetes patients.

This CDR3 spans 16 amino acids. The V end lost 5 bases, the J end lost 0 bases, and 15 bases lay between the germline ends. Germline values: CDR1 LNHNV, CDR2 YYDKDF (reference sequence). Ten or more counts support this clone. The antigen is not known. Sequencing targeted expressed TCRB transcripts, as all isolated RNA had been reverse transcribed. Repertoires were generated with immunoSEQ multiplex PCR, while TCRdb's copy carries only in-frame clones and drops some. Among under 250,000 clones listed, 11% were seen once. Sequenced: central memory CD4+ T cells from blood. This receptor was obtained from a man aged 18 to 35 in good health. The chain has TRBV15 and TRBJ2-3, with D tentatively TRBD2 (6 bases). The CDR3 region has the DNA TGTGCCACCAGCCGGGGACTTGAGGCCAGCACAGATACGCAGTATTTT. Translation gives CATSRGLEASTDTQYF.